This TCR beta chain came from a study of T cell changes during pregnancy in multiple sclerosis. Of note for this clone: At one boundary the junction diverges from the germline segment, which might be a read error.

CDR3 length equals 14 residues. Germline CDR1 reads SSHAT; CDR2 reads FNYEAQ (reference sequence). Assay used: immunoSEQ multiplex PCR; TCRdb lists only in-frame clones, some missing. This sample has tens of thousands of clones; around 86% occur once, and the top ten carry roughly 1%. The TCR comes from a female donor in good health, enrolled as a control in a pregnancy study. The chain joins TRBV7-7 to TRBJ2-1; 9 bases are a match to TRBD2. The material was CD4+ T cells from peripheral blood mononuclear cells, obtained in the second trimester of pregnancy. DNA for the CDR3: TGTGCTAGCAGCAAACGACTAGCGGCTAATGAGCAGTTCTTC. Its translation: CASSKRLAANEQFF. The full variable domain, in which reference TRBV7-7 and TRBJ2-1 provide the parts outside the CDR3, is GAGVSQSPRYKVTKRGQDVTLRCDPISSHATLYWYQQALGQGPEFLTYFNYEAQPDKSGLPSDRFSAERPEGSISTLTIQRTEQRDSAMYRCASSKRLAANEQFFGPGTRLTVL.